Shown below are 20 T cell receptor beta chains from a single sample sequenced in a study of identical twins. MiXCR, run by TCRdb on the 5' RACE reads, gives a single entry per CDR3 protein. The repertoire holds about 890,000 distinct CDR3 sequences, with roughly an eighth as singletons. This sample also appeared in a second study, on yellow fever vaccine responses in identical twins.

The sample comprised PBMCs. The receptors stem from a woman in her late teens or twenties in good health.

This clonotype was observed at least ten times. CDR3 loop: CAGQRGNEKLFF. The CDR3 nucleotides read TGTGCCGGGCAAAGGGGTAATGAAAAACTGTTTTTT. The rearrangement links TRBV21-1 to TRBJ1-4. TRBV21-1 is flagged as a pseudogene. The CDR3 runs to 12 residues.

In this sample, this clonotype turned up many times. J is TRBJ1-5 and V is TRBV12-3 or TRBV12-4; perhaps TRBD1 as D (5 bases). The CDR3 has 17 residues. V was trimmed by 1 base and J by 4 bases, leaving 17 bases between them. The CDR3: CASSLVQGQALNQPQHF. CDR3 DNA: TGTGCCAGCAGTTTAGTCCAGGGCCAGGCCCTAAATCAGCCCCAGCATTTT.

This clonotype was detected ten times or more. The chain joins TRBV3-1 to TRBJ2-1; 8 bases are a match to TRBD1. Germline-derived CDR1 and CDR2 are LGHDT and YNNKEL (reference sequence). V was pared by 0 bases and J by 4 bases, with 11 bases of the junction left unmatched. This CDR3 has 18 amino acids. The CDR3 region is CASSQEWARGHQYNEQFF. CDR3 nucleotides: TGTGCCAGCAGCCAAGAGTGGGCCAGGGGGCATCAATACAATGAGCAGTTCTTC.

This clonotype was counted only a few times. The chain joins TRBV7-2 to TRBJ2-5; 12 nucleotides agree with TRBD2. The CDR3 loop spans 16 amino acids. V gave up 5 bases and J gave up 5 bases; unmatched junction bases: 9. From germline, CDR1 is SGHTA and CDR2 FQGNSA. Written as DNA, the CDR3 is TGTGCCAGCAGCCCGGGACTAGCGGGTCGTAGGGAGACCCAGTACTTC. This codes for CASSPGLAGRRETQYF. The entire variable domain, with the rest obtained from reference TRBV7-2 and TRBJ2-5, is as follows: GAGVSQSPSNKVTEKGKDVELRCDPISGHTALYWYRQSLGQGLEFLIYFQGNSAPDKSGLPSDRFSAERTGGSVSTLTIQRTQQEDSAVYLCASSPGLAGRRETQYFGPGTRLLVL.

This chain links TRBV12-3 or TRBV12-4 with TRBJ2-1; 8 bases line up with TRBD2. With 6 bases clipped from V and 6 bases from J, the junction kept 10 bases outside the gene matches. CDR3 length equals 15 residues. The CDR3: CASSRNILAANEQFF. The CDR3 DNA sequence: TGTGCCAGCAGCCGCAACATACTAGCGGCCAATGAGCAGTTCTTC.

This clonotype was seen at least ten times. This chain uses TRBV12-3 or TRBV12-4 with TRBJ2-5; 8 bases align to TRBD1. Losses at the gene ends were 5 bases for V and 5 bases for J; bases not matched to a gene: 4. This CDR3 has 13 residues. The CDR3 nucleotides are TGTGCCAGCAGTCCGACAGGGGCCGAGACCCAGTACTTC. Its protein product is CASSPTGAETQYF.

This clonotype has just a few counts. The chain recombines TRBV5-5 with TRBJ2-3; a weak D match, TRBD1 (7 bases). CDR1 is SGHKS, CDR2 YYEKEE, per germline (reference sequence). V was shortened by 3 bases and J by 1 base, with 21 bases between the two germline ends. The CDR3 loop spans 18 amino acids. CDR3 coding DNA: TGTGCCAGCAGCTGGATCAGCGTTGCGGGACAGCGCACAGATACGCAGTATTTT. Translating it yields CASSWISVAGQRTDTQYF. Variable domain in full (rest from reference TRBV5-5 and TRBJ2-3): DAGVTQSPTHLIKTRGQQVTLRCSPISGHKSVSWYQQVLGQGPQFIFQYYEKEERGRGNFPDRFSARQFPNYSSELNVNALLLGDSALYLCASSWISVAGQRTDTQYFGPGTRLTVL.

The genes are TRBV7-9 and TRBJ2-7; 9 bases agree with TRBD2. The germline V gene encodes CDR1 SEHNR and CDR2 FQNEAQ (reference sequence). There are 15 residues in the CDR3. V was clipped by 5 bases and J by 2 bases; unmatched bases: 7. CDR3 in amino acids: CASSHSGRGTYEQYF. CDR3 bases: TGTGCCAGCAGCCATAGCGGGAGAGGCACCTACGAGCAGTACTTC.

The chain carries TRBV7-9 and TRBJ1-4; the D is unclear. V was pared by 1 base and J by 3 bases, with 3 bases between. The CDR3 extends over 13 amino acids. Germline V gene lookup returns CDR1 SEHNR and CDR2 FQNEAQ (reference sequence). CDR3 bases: TGTGCCAGCAGCTTAGAATCTAATGAAAAACTGTTTTTT. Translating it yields CASSLESNEKLFF.

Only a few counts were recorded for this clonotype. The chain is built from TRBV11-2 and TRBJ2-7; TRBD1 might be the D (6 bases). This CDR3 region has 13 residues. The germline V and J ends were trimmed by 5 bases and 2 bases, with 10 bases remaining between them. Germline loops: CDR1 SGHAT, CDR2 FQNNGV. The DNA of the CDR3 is TGTGCCAGCAGCCCAACAGGGACCTACGAGCAGTACGTC. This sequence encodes CASSPTGTYEQYV.

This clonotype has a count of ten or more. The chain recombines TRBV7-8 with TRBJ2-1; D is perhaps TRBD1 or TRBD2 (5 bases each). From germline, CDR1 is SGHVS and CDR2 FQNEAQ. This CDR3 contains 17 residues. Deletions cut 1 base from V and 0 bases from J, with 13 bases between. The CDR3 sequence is CASSLGFGASSYNEQFF. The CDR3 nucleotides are TGTGCCAGCAGCTTAGGGTTCGGGGCCAGCTCCTACAATGAGCAGTTCTTC. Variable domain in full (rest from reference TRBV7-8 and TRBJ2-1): GAGVSQSPRYKVAKRGQDVALRCDPISGHVSLFWYQQALGQGPEFLTYFQNEAQLDKSGLPSDRFFAERPEGSVSTLKIQRTQQEDSAVYLCASSLGFGASSYNEQFFGPGTRLTVL.

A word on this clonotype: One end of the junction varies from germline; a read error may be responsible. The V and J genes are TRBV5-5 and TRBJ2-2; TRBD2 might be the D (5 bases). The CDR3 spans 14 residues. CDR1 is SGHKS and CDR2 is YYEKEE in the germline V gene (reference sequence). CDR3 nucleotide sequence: TGTGCCAGCAGCCTAGGTAGCGTCTACGGGGAGCTGCTTTTT. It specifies CASSLGSVYGELLF.

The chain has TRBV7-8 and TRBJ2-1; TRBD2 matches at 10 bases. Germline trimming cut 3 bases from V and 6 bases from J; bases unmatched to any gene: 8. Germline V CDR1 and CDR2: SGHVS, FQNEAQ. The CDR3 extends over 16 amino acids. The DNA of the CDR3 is TGTGCCAGCAGCTTCCGGAGCGGGGGGGCCGCCAATGAGCAGTTCTTC. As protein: CASSFRSGGAANEQFF.

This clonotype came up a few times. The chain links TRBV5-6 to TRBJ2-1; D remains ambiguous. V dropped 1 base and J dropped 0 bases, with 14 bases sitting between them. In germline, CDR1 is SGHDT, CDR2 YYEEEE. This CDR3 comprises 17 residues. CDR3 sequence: CASSLFWASSSYNEQFF. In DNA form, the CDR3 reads TGTGCCAGCAGCTTGTTCTGGGCATCGAGCTCCTACAATGAGCAGTTCTTC.

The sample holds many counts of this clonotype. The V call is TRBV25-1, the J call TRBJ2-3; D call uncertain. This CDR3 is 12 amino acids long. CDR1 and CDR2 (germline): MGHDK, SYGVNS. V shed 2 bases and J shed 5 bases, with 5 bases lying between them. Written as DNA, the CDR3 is TGTGCCAGCAGTGAAGACCAAGATACGCAGTATTTT. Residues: CASSEDQDTQYF.

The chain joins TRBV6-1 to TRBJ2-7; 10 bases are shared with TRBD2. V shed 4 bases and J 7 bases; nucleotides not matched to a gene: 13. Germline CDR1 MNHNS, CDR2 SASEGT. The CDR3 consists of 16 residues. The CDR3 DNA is TGTGCCAGCAGTGGTACGGGCCTAGCGGGAGTAGGAGAGCAGTACTTC. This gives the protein CASSGTGLAGVGEQYF.

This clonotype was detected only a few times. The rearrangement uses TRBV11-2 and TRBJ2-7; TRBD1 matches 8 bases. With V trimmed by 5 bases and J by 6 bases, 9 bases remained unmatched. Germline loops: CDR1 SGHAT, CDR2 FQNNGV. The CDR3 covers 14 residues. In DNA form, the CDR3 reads TGTGCCAGCAGCCCCCAGGGGGCAGGGGGCGAGCAGTACGTC. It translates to CASSPQGAGGEQYV.

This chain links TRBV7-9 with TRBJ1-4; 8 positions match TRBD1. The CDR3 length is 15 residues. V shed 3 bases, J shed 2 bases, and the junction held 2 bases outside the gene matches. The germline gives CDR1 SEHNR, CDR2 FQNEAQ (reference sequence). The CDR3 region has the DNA TGTGCCAGCAGCTTCAGGGGGCCCACTAATGAAAAACTGTTTTTT. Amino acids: CASSFRGPTNEKLFF.

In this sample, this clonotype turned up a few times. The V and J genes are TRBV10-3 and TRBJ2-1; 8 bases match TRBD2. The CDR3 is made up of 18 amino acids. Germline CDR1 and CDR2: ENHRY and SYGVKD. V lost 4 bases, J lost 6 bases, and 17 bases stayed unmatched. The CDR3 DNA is TGTGCCATCAGTGGGACCGGCGGGGGGCTAGAGGTAATCAATGAGCAGTTCTTC. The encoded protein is CAISGTGGGLEVINEQFF.

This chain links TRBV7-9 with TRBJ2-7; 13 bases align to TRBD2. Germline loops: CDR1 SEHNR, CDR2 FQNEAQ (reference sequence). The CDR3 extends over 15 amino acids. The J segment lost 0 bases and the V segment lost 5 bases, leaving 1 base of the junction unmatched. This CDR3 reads CASSRTSGGSYEQYF. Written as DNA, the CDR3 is TGTGCCAGCAGCCGGACTAGCGGGGGCTCCTACGAGCAGTACTTC. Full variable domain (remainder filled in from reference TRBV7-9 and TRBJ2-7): DTGVSQNPRHKITKRGQNVTFRCDPISEHNRLYWYRQTLGQGPEFLTYFQNEAQLEKSRLLSDRFSAERPKGSFSTLEIQRTEQGDSAMYLCASSRTSGGSYEQYFGPGTRLTVT.